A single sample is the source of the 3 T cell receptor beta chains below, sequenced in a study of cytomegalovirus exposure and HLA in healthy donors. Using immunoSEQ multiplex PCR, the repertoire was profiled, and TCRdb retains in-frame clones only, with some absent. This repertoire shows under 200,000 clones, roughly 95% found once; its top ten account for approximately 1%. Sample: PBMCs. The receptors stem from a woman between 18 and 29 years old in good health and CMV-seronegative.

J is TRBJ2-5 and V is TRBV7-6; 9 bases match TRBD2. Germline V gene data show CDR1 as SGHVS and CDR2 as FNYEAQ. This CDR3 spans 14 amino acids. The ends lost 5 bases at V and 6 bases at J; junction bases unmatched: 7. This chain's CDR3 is CASSRGGGRQTQYF. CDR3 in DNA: TGTGCCAGCAGCCGCGGGGGGGGGCGGCAGACCCAGTACTTC.

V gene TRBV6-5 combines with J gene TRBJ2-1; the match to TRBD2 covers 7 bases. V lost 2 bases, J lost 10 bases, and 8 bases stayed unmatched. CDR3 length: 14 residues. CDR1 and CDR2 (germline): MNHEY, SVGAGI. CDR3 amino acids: CASSYATGGIEQFF. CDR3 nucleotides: TGTGCCAGCAGTTACGCCACCGGGGGGATCGAGCAGTTCTTC.

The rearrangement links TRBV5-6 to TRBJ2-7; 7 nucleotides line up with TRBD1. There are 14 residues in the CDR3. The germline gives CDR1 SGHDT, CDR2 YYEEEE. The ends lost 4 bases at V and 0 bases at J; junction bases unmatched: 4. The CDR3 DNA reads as TGTGCCAGCAGCAAAACAGGGGCCTCCTACGAGCAGTACTTC. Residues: CASSKTGASYEQYF.